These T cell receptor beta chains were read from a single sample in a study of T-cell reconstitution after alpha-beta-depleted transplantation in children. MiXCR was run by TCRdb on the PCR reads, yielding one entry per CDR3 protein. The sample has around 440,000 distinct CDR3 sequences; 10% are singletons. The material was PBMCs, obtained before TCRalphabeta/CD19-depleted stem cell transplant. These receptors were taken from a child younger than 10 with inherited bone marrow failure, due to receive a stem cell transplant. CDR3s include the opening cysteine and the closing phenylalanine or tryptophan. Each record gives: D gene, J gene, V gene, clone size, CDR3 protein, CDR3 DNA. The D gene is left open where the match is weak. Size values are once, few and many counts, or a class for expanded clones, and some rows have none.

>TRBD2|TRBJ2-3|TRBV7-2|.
CASSLGPLAGVMDTQYF
TGTGCCAGCAGCTTAGGCCCCCTAGCGGGAGTAATGGATACGCAGTATTTT
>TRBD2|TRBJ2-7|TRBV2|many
CASSAWGTSGYEQYF
TGTGCCAGCAGTGCCTGGGGGACTAGCGGCTACGAGCAGTACTTC
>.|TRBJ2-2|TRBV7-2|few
CASSSQTGRGGELFF
TGTGCCAGCAGCTCCCAGACAGGGAGGGGCGGGGAGCTGTTTTTT
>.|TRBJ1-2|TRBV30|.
CAWTPLGAYGYTF
TGTGCCTGGACCCCCCTGGGAGCCTATGGCTACACCTTC
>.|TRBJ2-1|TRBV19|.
CASRGVSHSRRHEQFF
TGTGCCAGTAGGGGGGTGAGCCACTCTAGACGTCATGAGCAGTTCTTC
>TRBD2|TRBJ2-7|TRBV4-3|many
CASSQARLAVEQYF
TGCGCCAGCAGCCAAGCCCGACTAGCGGTCGAGCAGTACTTC
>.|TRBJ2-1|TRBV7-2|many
CASSMGLFYYNEQFF
TGTGCCAGCAGCATGGGCCTTTTCTACTACAATGAGCAGTTCTTC
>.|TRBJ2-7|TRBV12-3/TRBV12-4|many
CASSRYPRMEQYF
TGTGCCAGCAGTCGGTACCCAAGGATGGAGCAGTACTTC
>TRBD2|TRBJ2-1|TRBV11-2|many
CASSLEVGGIDNEQFF
TGTGCCAGCAGCTTAGAAGTGGGAGGGATAGACAATGAGCAGTTCTTC
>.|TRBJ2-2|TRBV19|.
CASTSKGAGELFF
TGTGCCAGTACCTCTAAAGGGGCCGGGGAGCTGTTTTTT
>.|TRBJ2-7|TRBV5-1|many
CASSLARQGGSYEQYF
TGCGCCAGCAGCTTGGCCCGGCAGGGGGGTTCCTACGAGCAGTACTTC
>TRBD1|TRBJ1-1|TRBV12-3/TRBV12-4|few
CASSTRGLGHTEAFF
TGTGCCAGCAGCACGAGGGGGCTGGGGCACACTGAAGCTTTCTTT
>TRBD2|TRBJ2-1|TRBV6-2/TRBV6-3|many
CASSPGLAGPATYNEQFF
TGTGCCAGCAGCCCGGGACTAGCGGGACCGGCGACCTACAATGAGCAGTTCTTC
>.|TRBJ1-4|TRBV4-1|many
CASSQVPARINEKLFF
TGCGCCAGCAGCCAAGTCCCAGCAAGGATTAATGAAAAACTGTTTTTT
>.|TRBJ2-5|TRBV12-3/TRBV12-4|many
CASILGEQGFQETQYF
TGTGCCAGCATTTTAGGGGAACAGGGTTTCCAAGAGACCCAGTACTTC
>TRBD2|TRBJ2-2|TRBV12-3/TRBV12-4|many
CASSLDVLAGVMTGELFF
TGTGCCAGCAGTTTAGACGTCTTAGCGGGAGTGATGACCGGGGAGCTGTTTTTT
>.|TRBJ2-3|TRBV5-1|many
CASTPLSGDTDTQYF
TGCGCCAGCACTCCCCTTAGCGGCGACACAGATACGCAGTATTTT
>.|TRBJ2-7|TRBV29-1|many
CSVEGSGNRAYEQYF
TGCAGCGTTGAAGGTTCGGGGAATAGAGCCTACGAGCAGTACTTC
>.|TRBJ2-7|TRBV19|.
CASSGGGGSVSYEQYF
TGTGCCAGTAGTGGTGGGGGCGGGAGCGTCTCCTACGAGCAGTACTTC
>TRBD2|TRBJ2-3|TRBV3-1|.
CASSQRPSGRSDTQYF
TGTGCCAGCAGCCAAAGGCCTAGCGGGCGTTCCGATACGCAGTATTTT
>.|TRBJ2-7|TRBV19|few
CASSIGTGAYEQYF
TGTGCCAGTAGTATTGGTACAGGAGCCTACGAGCAGTACTTC
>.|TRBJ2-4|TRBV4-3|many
CASSQENVAGIAKNIQYF
TGCGCCAGCAGCCAAGAAAATGTCGCGGGGATAGCCAAAAACATTCAGTACTTC
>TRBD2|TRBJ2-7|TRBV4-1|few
CASSGLAGGRDEQYF
TGCGCCAGCTCGGGACTAGCGGGAGGGCGTGACGAGCAGTACTTC